The rows below give T cell receptor beta chains drawn from one sample of a study of T cells in Graves' hyperthyroidism and ophthalmopathy. MiXCR, applied by TCRdb to the multiplex PCR reads, yields one record per CDR3 protein. This table has fewer than 650,000 distinct CDR3 sequences, approximately 15% appearing once. Sequenced material: blood. The source of these receptors is a woman in her late teens or twenties with Graves' ophthalmopathy. Each CDR3 is given with its conserved first and last residue. The D gene is left open where the match is weak. Expanded clones get a size class; other rows say once, few or many, or leave the size out.

d_call	cdr3_length	clone_size	j_call	v_call	cdr3_aa	cdr3_nt
NA	19	NA	TRBJ2-1	TRBV4-2	CASSQDSLSRGRPYNEQFF	TGTGCCAGCAGCCAAGATTCTTTGTCTCGCGGACGGCCCTACAATGAGCAGTTCTTC
NA	15	many	TRBJ1-1	TRBV11-3	CASSLSRPSFSEAFF	TGTGCCAGCAGCTTGTCACGACCGAGCTTCTCTGAAGCTTTCTTT
TRBD2	14	many	TRBJ2-5	TRBV20-1	CSALRTSGQETQYF	TGCAGTGCCCTTAGGACTAGCGGCCAAGAGACCCAGTACTTC
TRBD1	13	many	TRBJ1-2	TRBV3-1	CASSPGQRGGYTF	TGTGCCAGCAGCCCGGGACAGCGAGGAGGCTACACCTTC
NA	15	many	TRBJ1-1	TRBV27	CASSLGRAGVTEAFF	TGTGCCAGCAGTTTAGGTAGGGCAGGGGTCACTGAAGCTTTCTTT
NA	14	few	TRBJ1-2	TRBV30	CALEAPDRNYGYTF	TGTGCCTTGGAAGCCCCCGATAGGAACTATGGCTACACCTTC
NA	14	many	TRBJ1-2	TRBV2	CASRITGTSYGYTF	TGTGCCAGCAGGATTACCGGGACGAGCTATGGCTACACCTTC
NA	13	many	TRBJ2-1	TRBV29-1	CSAEGGRADEQFF	TGCAGCGCCGAAGGCGGCAGGGCCGATGAGCAGTTCTTC
NA	16	once	TRBJ2-2	TRBV6-2/TRBV6-3	CASSPTDSPNTGELFF	TGTGCCAGCAGTCCCACGGACAGCCCGAACACCGGGGAGCTGTTTTTT
NA	13	few	TRBJ2-7	TRBV19	CASGGQLIYEQYF	TGTGCCAGCGGGGGACAGTTGATCTACGAGCAGTACTTC
NA	13	many	TRBJ2-4	TRBV30	CAWDSGAKNIQYF	TGTGCCTGGGACTCGGGGGCCAAAAACATTCAGTACTTC
NA	15	NA	TRBJ2-6	TRBV30	CAWSVGGSGANVLTF	TGTGCCTGGAGTGTTGGAGGCTCTGGGGCCAACGTCCTGACTTTC
NA	15	few	TRBJ1-3	TRBV30	CAWRDPGGPGNTIYF	TGTGCCTGGAGGGACCCCGGGGGGCCAGGAAACACCATATATTTT
NA	14	few	TRBJ2-1	TRBV5-1	CASSLMGLFNEQFF	TGCGCCAGCAGCTTGATGGGACTCTTTAATGAGCAGTTCTTC
TRBD1	15	many	TRBJ2-7	TRBV28	CASSLEQGAKDEQYF	TGTGCCAGCAGTTTAGAACAGGGGGCAAAGGACGAGCAGTACTTC
TRBD1	14	few	TRBJ2-6	TRBV9	CAGRQGGGANVLTF	TGTGCCGGACGACAGGGCGGTGGGGCCAACGTCCTGACTTTC
NA	15	NA	TRBJ2-2	TRBV20-1	CSAQSPTANTGELFF	TGCAGTGCCCAGTCTCCGACAGCGAACACCGGGGAGCTGTTTTTT
NA	15	many	TRBJ2-3	TRBV20-1	CSARDPVASTDTQYF	TGCAGTGCTAGGGACCCGGTCGCTAGCACAGATACGCAGTATTTT
NA	17	NA	TRBJ1-4	TRBV7-8	CASSLLGVWTGNEKLFF	TGTGCCAGCAGCTTACTTGGGGTTTGGACTGGCAATGAAAAACTGTTTTTT
NA	15	few	TRBJ2-5	TRBV27	CASSFKPGVAETQYF	TGTGCCAGCAGTTTTAAACCGGGGGTCGCAGAGACCCAGTACTTC
NA	12	few	TRBJ1-1	TRBV6-5	CASSYRTGGAFF	TGTGCCAGCAGTTATCGTACAGGCGGGGCTTTCTTT
NA	19	few	TRBJ1-5	TRBV19	CASSIGPDKYEGRYQPQHF	TGTGCCAGTAGTATAGGTCCAGACAAGTATGAGGGTAGATATCAGCCCCAGCATTTT
NA	14	many	TRBJ1-4	TRBV27	CASSPQGITEKLFF	TGTGCCAGCAGCCCACAGGGAATTACTGAAAAACTGTTTTTT
TRBD1	16	many	TRBJ1-3	TRBV11-2	CASSFARGARGNTIYF	TGTGCCAGCAGCTTCGCCAGGGGGGCGCGAGGAAACACCATATATTTT
TRBD2	15	few	TRBJ2-2	TRBV24-1	CASSRLAEGVGELFF	TGTGCCAGCAGTCGACTAGCGGAGGGGGTCGGGGAGCTGTTTTTT
TRBD1	15	many	TRBJ1-5	TRBV12-3/TRBV12-4	CASLDRGGSNQPQHF	TGTGCCAGCCTGGACAGGGGAGGAAGCAATCAGCCCCAGCATTTT